The 29 T cell receptor beta chains given below trace back to one sample, sequenced in a study of CD8 T cells in Susac syndrome. With random hexamers, reverse transcription was performed on about 0.5 to 1 ug of RNA. TCRdb analysed the immunoSEQ multiplex PCR reads with MiXCR anew, one entry per CDR3 protein. The sample shows about 200,000 distinct CDR3 sequences, 90% to 95% of them seen only once. Material for sequencing was CD4+ T cells from PBMCs. These TCRs come from a human donor with Susac syndrome.

CDR3 in amino acids: CASSSLSGDYTDTQYF. The DNA of the CDR3 is TGCGCCAGCAGCTCACTTAGCGGGGACTACACAGATACGCAGTATTTT. The rearrangement joins TRBV5-1 to TRBJ2-3, with 8 bases matching TRBD2. The CDR3 extends over 16 amino acids. Germline values: CDR1 SGHRS, CDR2 YFSETQ. V trimming: 3 bases; J trimming: 2 bases; junction bases outside the gene matches: 8.

This rearrangement joins TRBV15 to TRBJ1-5; 7 bases align to TRBD1. Germline V gives CDR1 LNHNV, CDR2 YYDKDF (reference sequence). The CDR3 runs 14 residues. V dropped 6 bases and J dropped 1; count of bases not matched to a gene: 3. CDR3 sequence reads: CATRKTGSNQPQHF. DNA for the CDR3: TGTGCCACCAGGAAGACAGGGAGCAATCAGCCCCAGCATTTT.

V and J are TRBV20-1 and TRBJ2-3, with 12 bases identical to TRBD2. Unmatched junction bases numbered 4, after V lost 4 bases and J lost 5 bases. Germline V gives CDR1 DFQATT, CDR2 SNEGSKA (reference sequence). There are 14 residues in the CDR3. The CDR3 sequence: CSATQTSGGDTQYF. CDR3 sequence (DNA): TGCAGTGCTACCCAGACTAGCGGGGGAGATACGCAGTATTTT.

The V call is TRBV24-1, the J call TRBJ1-2; 7 nucleotides align to TRBD1. V lost 7 bases and J lost 11; bases outside the gene matches: 12. The length of the CDR3 is 13 residues. Germline V gives CDR1 KGHDR, CDR2 SFDVKD. The CDR3 DNA sequence: TGTGCCACCAGACCTAGGACAGGTTCTGCGTACACCTTC. This gives the protein CATRPRTGSAYTF.

The V and J genes are TRBV7-9 and TRBJ2-2, with 7 bases fitting TRBD2. Germline V lookup: CDR1 SEHNR, CDR2 FQNEAQ (reference sequence). With V trimmed by 5 bases and J by 0 bases, 9 bases remained unmatched. The CDR3 extends over 17 amino acids. In DNA form, the CDR3 reads TGTGCCAGCAGCCCCATCGCTAGCGGATCGAACACCGGGGAGCTGTTTTTT. As protein: CASSPIASGSNTGELFF.

This clonotype appeared a single time. V gene TRBV5-1 combines with J gene TRBJ2-5, with a possible D match to TRBD1 (6 bases). Trimming cost V 1 base and J 5 bases, with 9 bases left between them. Germline CDR1 is SGHRS and CDR2 is YFSETQ. The CDR3 is 13 residues long. CDR3 DNA sequence: TGCGCCAGCAGCTTGACAGGGATGGAGACCCAGTACTTC. Protein sequence: CASSLTGMETQYF.

The chain recombines TRBV5-5 with TRBJ2-1, with TRBD2 matching over 9 bases. J lost 0 bases, V lost 3 bases, and 4 bases had no gene match. Germline V gene lookup returns CDR1 SGHKS and CDR2 YYEKEE (reference sequence). This CDR3 comprises 16 residues. CDR3 sequence: CASSSSGTSSYNEQFF. For the CDR3, the DNA is TGTGCCAGCAGCTCTAGCGGGACGAGCTCCTACAATGAGCAGTTCTTC. The full variable domain, in which reference TRBV5-5 and TRBJ2-1 provide the parts outside the CDR3, is DAGVTQSPTHLIKTRGQQVTLRCSPISGHKSVSWYQQVLGQGPQFIFQYYEKEERGRGNFPDRFSARQFPNYSSELNVNALLLGDSALYLCASSSSGTSSYNEQFFGPGTRLTVL.

The chain employs TRBV10-1 and TRBJ1-1; no reliable D call. CDR1 and CDR2 (germline): WNHNN, SYGVQD (reference sequence). The V gene lost 10 bases and the J gene lost 3 bases, with 12 bases spanning the gap. There are 12 residues in the CDR3. CDR3: CAIQTLHTEAFF. The CDR3 bases are TGCGCCATCCAAACTCTACACACTGAAGCTTTCTTT.

CDR3 sequence (DNA): TGTGCCAGCCGGCGGGGGGCGCGAGAGACCCAGTACTTC. It yields the protein CASRRGARETQYF. The rearrangement uses TRBV12-3 or TRBV12-4 and TRBJ2-5, with 8 bases aligning to TRBD2. V lost 8 bases to trimming and J lost 4 bases; unmatched junction nucleotides: 6. The CDR3 is made up of 13 amino acids.

This clonotype was picked up one time. The chain has TRBV29-1 and TRBJ2-3; tentatively, D is TRBD1 (6 bases). Per the germline V gene, CDR1 is SQVTM and CDR2 is ANQGSEA. V was clipped by 3 bases and J by 5 bases, with 12 bases between them. The CDR3 is made up of 13 amino acids. CDR3 bases: TGCAGCGTTGACCGAACAGGGAGAGATACGCAGTATTTT. This sequence encodes CSVDRTGRDTQYF.

This chain joins TRBV6-5 and TRBJ2-3; TRBD1 aligns across 7 bases. Losses at the gene ends were 7 bases for V and 4 bases for J; bases not matched to a gene: 11. CDR3 size: 15 residues. CDR1 and CDR2 (germline): MNHEY, SVGAGI. CDR3 nucleotide sequence: TGTGCCAGCAACGGGGACAGCTCGGTGGCAGATACGCAGTATTTT. Amino acids: CASNGDSSVADTQYF.

The chain is built from TRBV21-1 and TRBJ1-1. TRBV21-1 is a pseudogene locus. This CDR3 contains 13 residues. The CDR3 DNA sequence: TGTGCCAGCGGTACAGAGCTAAACACTGAAGCTTTCTTT. This encodes CASGTELNTEAFF.

The V gene is TRBV28, the J gene TRBJ1-1; D uncertain. The V gene lost 4 bases and the J gene lost 0 bases, with 9 bases spanning the gap. CDR1 and CDR2 (germline): MDHEN, SYDVKM. The CDR3 runs to 14 residues. CDR3 residues: CASSSTFLNTEAFF. The CDR3 DNA sequence: TGTGCCAGCAGTTCCACTTTTTTGAACACTGAAGCTTTCTTT.

V gene TRBV19 combines with J gene TRBJ2-2; D ambiguous. Trimming stripped 2 bases from V and 1 base from J, with 11 bases between. This CDR3 comprises 16 residues. Germline V gene data show CDR1 as LNHDA and CDR2 as SQIVND (reference sequence). The CDR3 DNA reads TGTGCCAGTAGTATATCCGTCCTTCGGAACACCGGGGAGCTGTTTTTT. Its translation is CASSISVLRNTGELFF.

This clonotype was seen a single time. V gene TRBV12-3 or TRBV12-4 combines with J gene TRBJ1-1; 7 positions agree with TRBD1. This CDR3 is 14 amino acids long. The ends lost 7 bases at V and 5 bases at J; junction bases unmatched: 10. The CDR3 is CASTPTGAGTEAFF. The DNA for the CDR3 is TGTGCCAGCACCCCAACAGGGGCGGGGACTGAAGCTTTCTTT.

This clonotype has a single count. The rearrangement links TRBV20-1 to TRBJ2-3, with 9 bases identical to TRBD2. Germline V lookup: CDR1 DFQATT, CDR2 SNEGSKA (reference sequence). V lost 1 base to trimming and J lost 8 bases; unmatched junction nucleotides: 4. The CDR3 sequence is 13 residues long. CDR3 in DNA: TGCAGTGCTAGAGTGGCGGGAGGGCGTACGCAGTATTTT. It translates to CSARVAGGRTQYF.

This clonotype came up a few times. The chain combines TRBV28 with TRBJ2-7; D is uncertain. CDR1 MDHEN and CDR2 SYDVKM come from the germline V gene. Between the trimmed V and J ends, which lost 7 bases and 0 bases, there was a span of 16 bases. The CDR3 runs to 15 residues. The CDR3 DNA follows: TGTGCCAGCACCTTCTCCGGGCCAAGCTCCTACGAGCAGTACTTC. As protein: CASTFSGPSSYEQYF.

The V and J genes are TRBV6-5 and TRBJ2-7; D gene unclear. The V end was cut by 4 bases, the J end by 2 bases, with 6 bases between. Per germline, CDR1 MNHEY and CDR2 SVGAGI. The CDR3 contains 12 residues. The CDR3 is CASSSSTYEQYF. CDR3 nucleotide sequence: TGTGCCAGCAGTTCCTCCACCTACGAGCAGTACTTC.

DNA for the CDR3: TGTGCCAGCAGTTCGTGGACGAAGGAAGCTTTCTTT. Amino acid sequence: CASSSWTKEAFF. The chain has TRBV6-5 and TRBJ1-1; D is unresolved. The V end was cut by 4 bases, the J end by 8 bases, with 11 bases between. The CDR3 spans 12 residues. Germline lookup yields CDR1 MNHEY and CDR2 SVGAGI.

The chain employs TRBV4-1 and TRBJ2-7, with unresolved D. Germline CDR1 reads MGHRA; CDR2 reads YSYEKL. Trimming cost V 2 bases and J 2 bases, with 13 bases left between them. The CDR3 runs 15 residues. The CDR3 nucleotides are TGCGCCAGCAGCCAAACTTTTAAGGTCCCCTACGAGCAGTACTTC. The encoded protein is CASSQTFKVPYEQYF.

The table lists this clonotype with a count of one. This chain uses TRBV29-1 with TRBJ1-5; no definite D call. V lost 4 bases to trimming and J lost 0 bases, with 7 bases between them. Germline CDR1 SQVTM, CDR2 ANQGSEA. The CDR3 contains 13 residues. The CDR3 coding sequence is TGCAGCGTTGGCGGGTATAGCAATCAGCCCCAGCATTTT. Its translation is CSVGGYSNQPQHF.

V is TRBV7-6 and J is TRBJ2-7; perhaps TRBD1 as D (5 bases). Per the germline V gene, CDR1 is SGHVS and CDR2 is FNYEAQ. The CDR3 sequence is 15 residues long. Deletions cut 5 bases from V and 5 bases from J, with 19 bases between. In nucleotides, the CDR3 is TGTGCCAGCAGCCCATATTCTAATCAGGGTAACGAGCAGTACTTC. Translating gives CASSPYSNQGNEQYF.

The V and J genes are TRBV12-3 or TRBV12-4 and TRBJ1-1; D is ambiguous. The CDR3 has 13 residues. V was trimmed by 3 bases and J by 6 bases, leaving 11 bases between them. The CDR3: CASSFGERAEAFF. In nucleotides, the CDR3 is TGTGCCAGCAGTTTTGGGGAGAGGGCTGAAGCTTTCTTT.

The chain couples TRBV20-1 to TRBJ2-1, with 9 bases identical to TRBD1. The junction had 9 bases not matched to a gene; V was cut back by 2 bases and J by 1 base. In germline, CDR1 is DFQATT, CDR2 SNEGSKA (reference sequence). The CDR3 consists of 17 residues. CDR3 loop: CSARQNNDRGSYNEQFF. CDR3 DNA sequence: TGCAGTGCTAGACAAAATAATGACAGGGGGTCCTACAATGAGCAGTTCTTC.

The J gene is TRBJ1-1, the V gene TRBV2; D is perhaps TRBD1 (6 bases). The CDR3 consists of 12 residues. Germline V CDR1 and CDR2: SNHLY, FYNNEI. Between the trimmed V and J ends, which lost 6 bases and 6 bases, there was a span of 11 bases. DNA for the CDR3: TGTGCCAGCAGCCGGGACATCCCTGAAGCTTTCTTT. This gives the protein CASSRDIPEAFF.

This chain connects TRBV11-2 to TRBJ2-1; the match to TRBD2 covers 8 bases. V lost 5 bases to trimming and J lost 0 bases; unmatched junction nucleotides: 3. The V gene's germline CDR1 is SGHAT and CDR2 FQNNGV. The CDR3 contains 15 residues. The CDR3 reads CASSTGGSSYNEQFF. The CDR3 coding sequence is TGTGCCAGCAGCACGGGAGGGAGCTCCTACAATGAGCAGTTCTTC.

The chain combines TRBV6-6 with TRBJ1-1; D unclear. Germline CDR1 is MNHNY and CDR2 is SVGAGI (reference sequence). There are 11 residues in the CDR3. The V gene lost 6 bases and the J gene lost 7 bases, with 9 bases spanning the gap. This CDR3 is CASSSHSEAFF. The CDR3 nucleotides read TGTGCCAGCAGCTCCCACAGTGAAGCTTTCTTT.

CDR3 protein: CASRRTGGGETQYF. CDR3 nucleotides: TGTGCCAGCCGCCGCACCGGGGGCGGGGAGACCCAGTACTTC. The chain uses TRBV5-4 and TRBJ2-5; the D call may be TRBD1 or TRBD2 (6 bases each). Germline V CDR1 and CDR2: SGHNT, YYREEE (reference sequence). The length of the CDR3 is 14 residues. The V gene lost 7 bases and the J gene lost 5 bases, with 18 bases spanning the gap. Together with reference TRBV5-4 and TRBJ2-5, the CDR3 gives the full variable domain: ETGVTQSPTHLIKTRGQQVTLRCSSQSGHNTVSWYQQALGQGPQFIFQYYREEENGRGNFPPRFSGLQFPNYSSELNVNALELDDSALYLCASRRTGGGETQYFGPGTRLLVL.

The chain is built from TRBV18 and TRBJ1-3, with 7 bases that match TRBD1. This CDR3 has 16 amino acids. After removal of 2 bases from V and 4 bases from J, the junction contained 8 bases not matched to a gene. Germline CDR1 KGHSH, CDR2 LQKENI. The CDR3 DNA follows: TGTGCCAGCTCACCAATCGGACAGGTAGAAGGAAACACCATATATTTT. It specifies CASSPIGQVEGNTIYF.